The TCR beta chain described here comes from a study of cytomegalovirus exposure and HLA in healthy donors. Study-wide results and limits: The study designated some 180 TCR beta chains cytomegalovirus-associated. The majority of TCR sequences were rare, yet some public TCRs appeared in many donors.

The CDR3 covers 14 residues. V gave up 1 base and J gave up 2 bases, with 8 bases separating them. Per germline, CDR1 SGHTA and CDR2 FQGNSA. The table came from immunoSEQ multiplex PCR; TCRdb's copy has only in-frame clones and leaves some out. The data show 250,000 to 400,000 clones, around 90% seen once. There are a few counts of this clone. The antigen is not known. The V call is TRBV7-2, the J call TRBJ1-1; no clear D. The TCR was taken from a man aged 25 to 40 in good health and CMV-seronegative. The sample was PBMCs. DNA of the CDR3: TGTGCCAGCAGCTTAGGCAGGCCCAACACTGAAGCTTTCTTT. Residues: CASSLGRPNTEAFF.